The clone carrying this T cell receptor beta chain rates as medium-sized. What it binds is not known. This record belongs to a study of circulating CD8 cells and anti-PD-1 response in melanoma. Study-wide points: Expanded sorted subsets were checked for tumor reactivity using peptides. Replicates were generally not done for experiments. The cohort mixed treatment-naive and previously treated patients.

From live CD3+CD8+TCRalphabeta+ cells, four PD-1 and/or TIGIT subsets were sorted. The QIAseq Immune Repertoire TCR panel built the libraries from roughly 15 ng of total RNA. TCRdb reprocessed the reads via MiXCR and lists one record per CDR3 protein. The sample gives 200 to 300 distinct CDR3 sequences, around a tenth of which show up once; about two fifths is in the top ten. The CDR3 covers 20 residues. From germline, CDR1 is LNHDA and CDR2 SQIVND (reference sequence). Losses at the gene ends were 4 bases for V and 0 bases for J; bases not matched to a gene: 21. This sequence joins TRBV19 and TRBJ2-7, with 7 bases aligning to TRBD1. The TCR comes from a human donor with melanoma. The sequences come from CD8+ T cells from PBMCs, collected at baseline or after one month of anti-PD-1 therapy (not recorded which). CDR3 amino acids: CASSTELYHSGTESSYEQYF. The CDR3 nucleotides are TGTGCCAGTAGTACCGAACTGTACCATTCCGGGACAGAGAGCTCCTACGAGCAGTACTTC. The full variable domain, rest sourced from reference TRBV19 and TRBJ2-7, is DGGITQSPKYLFRKEGQNVTLSCEQNLNHDAMYWYRQDPGQGLRLIYYSQIVNDFQKGDIAEGYSVSREKKESFPLTVTSAQKNPTAFYLCASSTELYHSGTESSYEQYFGPGTRLTVT.